The 5 T cell receptor beta chains below all came from one sample that was sequenced in a study of OX40 agonist ivuxolimab in advanced cancers. Some clones are missing from TCRdb's copy, which holds only in-frame ones; the method was immunoSEQ multiplex PCR. The sample holds under 150,000 clones, roughly 91% seen once. This material consisted of CD4+ or CD8+ T cells sorted from blood, taken in a trial of the OX40 agonist ivuxolimab. The source of these receptors is an adult with an advanced solid tumor such as melanoma, head and neck, liver or kidney cancer.

This clone was seen just once. This chain uses TRBV18 with TRBJ1-2; 7 bases align to TRBD1. The germline CDR1 and CDR2 sequences are KGHSH and LQKENI. The V segment lost 1 base and the J segment 2 bases; nucleotides outside the gene matches: 7. This CDR3 comprises 16 residues. The CDR3 DNA is TGTGCCAGCTCACCACAAACAGGGGATCGGAACTATGGCTACACCTTC. Protein sequence: CASSPQTGDRNYGYTF.

The gene calls are TRBV10-1 and TRBJ1-1; 8 nucleotides match TRBD1. There are 18 residues in the CDR3. Germline CDR1 and CDR2: WNHNN and SYGVQD (reference sequence). With 5 bases clipped from V and 1 base from J, the junction kept 15 bases outside the gene matches. The CDR3: CASSKVPYFGTGNTEAFF. CDR3 coding DNA: TGCGCCAGCAGTAAGGTTCCCTACTTCGGGACAGGGAACACTGAAGCTTTCTTT.

This clone was detected a few times. The chain combines TRBV5-1 with TRBJ2-2, with TRBD1 matching 7 bases. With V trimmed by 0 bases and J by 0 bases, 2 bases remained unmatched. CDR1 and CDR2 (germline): SGHRS, YFSETQ. CDR3 length: 16 residues. CDR3 in amino acids: CASSLVGGANTGELFF. In nucleotides, the CDR3 is TGCGCCAGCAGCTTGGTAGGGGGCGCGAACACCGGGGAGCTGTTTTTT.

The J gene is TRBJ1-1, the V gene TRBV2; no clear D. The V gene's germline CDR1 is SNHLY and CDR2 FYNNEI. The CDR3 is 13 residues long. Trimming removed 7 bases at V and 2 bases at J, with 11 bases between. The CDR3 DNA follows: TGTGCCAGCAACCTGGAGGGAAACACTGAAGCTTTCTTT. Protein sequence: CASNLEGNTEAFF. The variable domain in full, completed from reference TRBV2 and TRBJ1-1, reads EPEVTQTPSHQVTQMGQEVILRCVPISNHLYFYWYRQILGQKVEFLVSFYNNEISEKSEIFDDQFSVERPDGSNFTLKIRSTKLEDSAMYFCASNLEGNTEAFFGQGTRLTVV.

This rearrangement joins TRBV25-1 to TRBJ1-3; D unclear. The V and J ends lost 7 bases and 2 bases respectively, with 12 bases between them. This CDR3 is built from 14 residues. Germline assignment: CDR1 MGHDK and CDR2 SYGVNS. The CDR3 sequence is CASTNTVPGNTIYF. For the CDR3, the DNA is TGTGCCAGCACCAATACAGTACCTGGAAACACCATATATTTT. The full variable domain, in which reference TRBV25-1 and TRBJ1-3 provide the parts outside the CDR3, is EADIYQTPRYLVIGTGKKITLECSQTMGHDKMYWYQQDPGMELHLIHYSYGVNSTEKGDLSSESTVSRIRTEHFPLTLESARPSHTSQYLCASTNTVPGNTIYFGEGSWLTVV.